Here is one TCR beta chain with its context. Additional DNA sequences in this sample encode the identical CDR3. Per the authors' pipeline: How many nucleated cells were present was estimated from reference gene primer amplification. Repertoires were generated with immunoSEQ multiplex PCR, while TCRdb's copy carries only in-frame clones and drops some. Clonal size and the V and J genes are those of that table, whereas D and trimming came from the DNA. The sample yields approximately 350,000 clones, about nine tenths seen once. The sample originates from a study of blood T cell repertoires in COVID-19. Study summary: There were acute and convalescent COVID-19 samples, and they came from the United States, Italy and Spain.

Seattle patients were enrolled during active infection and followed longitudinally. The TCR originated in a woman between 50 and 59 years old with COVID-19, enrolled during active disease. Input material: peripheral blood.

This CDR3 is CATSDPRGGSYNEQFF. CDR3 bases: TGTGCCACCAGTGACCCCCGCGGGGGATCCTACAATGAGCAGTTCTTC. The chain recombines TRBV24-1 with TRBJ2-1, with 7 bases that match TRBD2. CDR3 size: 16 residues. The V and J ends lost 4 bases and 1 base, in that order; junction bases with no gene match: 6. Germline lookup yields CDR1 KGHDR and CDR2 SFDVKD.